Listed below are T cell receptor beta chains from one sample, sequenced in a study of breast tumors, draining lymph nodes, adjacent tissues. TCRdb reprocessed the multiplex PCR reads with MiXCR, giving one entry per CDR3 protein. The sample has about 270,000 distinct CDR3 sequences; over 25% are singletons. Sequences were obtained from axillary lymph node tissue. These receptors all stem from a female donor with breast cancer. Some clones in this sample may be carry-over from other donors' samples. Each CDR3 is given with its conserved first and last residue. The D gene is left open where the match is weak. Not every row has a clone size; where given, it reads once, few, many or a size class.

>many|TRBJ1-4|.|TRBV20-1
TGCAGTGCTAGATCCGGGGAGTTTTGGGAAAAACTGTTTTTT
CSARSGEFWEKLFF
>many|TRBJ1-2|.|TRBV5-8
TGTGCCAGCAGCTTGGCCGCCAGGGGAGACTATGGCTACACCTTC
CASSLAARGDYGYTF
>many|TRBJ2-5|TRBD2|TRBV13
TGTGCCAGCAGCCCAAAAAACGGGGGGTCGGAGACCCAGTACTTC
CASSPKNGGSETQYF
>many|TRBJ2-1|.|TRBV12-3/TRBV12-4
TGTGCCAGCAGTCCCCCAGAGAGTAGCGGCAATGAGCAGTTCTTC
CASSPPESSGNEQFF
>.|TRBJ1-5|.|TRBV27
TGTGCCAGCAGTTTTCAGGGCTACTCTCAGCCCCAGCATTTT
CASSFQGYSQPQHF
>many|TRBJ2-1|TRBD2|TRBV10-1
TGCGCCAGCAGTGAGGGACTAGCAAGGGACGATGAGCAGTTCTTC
CASSEGLARDDEQFF
>.|TRBJ2-5|TRBD1|TRBV20-1
TGCAGTGCCAGCAAAGGGGGCAGGTTGACTGAGACCCAGTACTTC
CSASKGGRLTETQYF
>many|TRBJ1-4|.|TRBV20-1
TGCAGTGCTGGCCAAGGGACAAAGGAACTGTTTTTT
CSAGQGTKELFF
>many|TRBJ2-5|.|TRBV2
TGTGCCAGCCGTGAGGGGCCGAAGACCCAGTACTTC
CASREGPKTQYF
>many|TRBJ1-2|.|TRBV5-6
TGTGCCAGCAGCTTCTCCATTGGGTATGGCTACACCTTC
CASSFSIGYGYTF
>.|TRBJ2-3|TRBD2|TRBV6-5
TGTGCCAGCAGTCACCGGGGACTAGCGGGAGATACGCAGTATTTT
CASSHRGLAGDTQYF
>many|TRBJ2-3|.|TRBV6-5
TGTGCCAGCAGTTACGACAGATCTACAGATACGCAGTATTTT
CASSYDRSTDTQYF
>many|TRBJ2-2|.|TRBV7-9
TGTGCCAGCAGCTTATCCCCCCGAGGCAGAAACACCGGGGAGCTGTTTTTT
CASSLSPRGRNTGELFF
>many|TRBJ2-2|.|TRBV24-1
TGTGCCACCAGTGATTACAGTAAGACCGGGGAGCTGTTTTTT
CATSDYSKTGELFF
>.|TRBJ2-2|TRBD2|TRBV20-1
TGCAGTGCTAGAGATCTGGCTAGCGGGACCGGGGAGCTGTTTTTT
CSARDLASGTGELFF
>.|TRBJ2-7|.|TRBV6-2/TRBV6-3
TGTGCCAGCAGTTACCGGAGCAGGGACTACGAGCAGTACTTC
CASSYRSRDYEQYF
>many|TRBJ2-1|.|TRBV7-6
TGTGCCAGCAGCTTGGGACTTAACAATGAGCAGTTCTTC
CASSLGLNNEQFF
>many|TRBJ1-2|.|TRBV19
TGTGCCAGTAGTATCCCCGGGAGAGAAGAACGCTACACCTTC
CASSIPGREERYTF
>few|TRBJ2-3|TRBD1|TRBV18
TGTGCCAGCTCAAGATCCGGGACAGGAAATTCAGATACGCAGTATTTT
CASSRSGTGNSDTQYF
>.|TRBJ2-3|.|TRBV6-6
TGTGCCAGCAGACCCCCCTTGCGGGCGGATACGCAGTATTTT
CASRPPLRADTQYF
>many|TRBJ2-2|TRBD1|TRBV19
TGTGCCAGTAGCCGCGGGACAGGGGGCACCGGGGAGCTGTTTTTT
CASSRGTGGTGELFF
>many|TRBJ2-7|TRBD1|TRBV10-3
TGTGCCATCAGGGGGGCCCCGGGGACAGGGGGGTACGAGCAGTACTTC
CAIRGAPGTGGYEQYF
>.|TRBJ2-7|TRBD2|TRBV20-1
TGCAGTGCTAGCGGGGGGCTAGCGGGAGCAAAAAGCTCCTACGAGCAGTACTTC
CSASGGLAGAKSSYEQYF
>many|TRBJ2-5|TRBD1|TRBV5-8
TGTGCCAGCAGCCAAGCAGGACAGGGCGGATTCGGGACCCAGTACTTC
CASSQAGQGGFGTQYF
>many|TRBJ2-7|.|TRBV4-3
TGCGCCAGCAGCCGCTATAGCGAGGTTTCCTACGAGCAGTACTTC
CASSRYSEVSYEQYF
>many|TRBJ1-5|TRBD1|TRBV20-1
TGCAGTGCTAGAGGACAGGGCTTATATAGCAATCAGCCCCAGCATTTT
CSARGQGLYSNQPQHF
>many|TRBJ1-5|TRBD1|TRBV12-3/TRBV12-4
TGTGCCAGCAGCAGGGGGGGTCAGCCCCAGCATTTT
CASSRGGQPQHF
>many|TRBJ2-7|TRBD2|TRBV7-9
TGTGCCAGCAGCTTAGGGGGACTAGCGGGGAGCTCCTACGAGCAGTACTTC
CASSLGGLAGSSYEQYF
>few|TRBJ2-5|.|TRBV5-8
TGTGCCAGCAGCTTGTCCGGGACACTCCAAGAGACCCAGTACTTC
CASSLSGTLQETQYF
>many|TRBJ1-5|TRBD1|TRBV9
TGTGCCAGCAGCGCGGGAACCGGGACAGGGAGTCAGCCCCAGCATTTT
CASSAGTGTGSQPQHF
>.|TRBJ1-2|.|TRBV3-1
TGTGCCAGCAGCGCACAGGGACCCGGCTATGGCTACACCTTC
CASSAQGPGYGYTF
>many|TRBJ2-5|.|TRBV20-1
TGCAGTGCTAGAGTGCGACAGGTGGACACTGAGACCCAGTACTTC
CSARVRQVDTETQYF
>.|TRBJ1-6|.|TRBV10-1
TGCGCCATCTGTATGAGGACATGTGATTCACCCCTCCACTTT
CAICMRTCDSPLHF
>.|TRBJ1-2|TRBD1|TRBV10-3
TGTGCCATCAGTGCAGACAGGGCCAACTATGGCTACACCTTC
CAISADRANYGYTF
>.|TRBJ1-2|TRBD1|TRBV27
TGTGCCAGCAGTCCTAGACTTTTGAGACAGGGAGCTAACTATGGCTACACCTTC
CASSPRLLRQGANYGYTF
>many|TRBJ2-2|TRBD1|TRBV20-1
TGCAGTGCTCGAGACAGGGCTAACACCGGGGAGCTGTTTTTT
CSARDRANTGELFF
>many|TRBJ2-5|.|TRBV7-7
TGTGCTAGCAGAGAGGGGAAGACAGCCCAAGAGACCCAGTACTTC
CASREGKTAQETQYF
>many|TRBJ2-6|.|TRBV7-9
TGTGCCAGCAGCTCCCATGCAGGGGTTGGGGCCAACGTCCTGACTTTC
CASSSHAGVGANVLTF
>.|TRBJ2-2|.|TRBV25-1
TGTGCCAGCTCACCGACCGTGAGGTCCGGGGAGCTGTTTTTT
CASSPTVRSGELFF
>few|TRBJ2-1|.|TRBV7-3
TGTGCCAGCTCACCACCGGCGCGGCCTACATACAATGAGCAGTTCTTC
CASSPPARPTYNEQFF
>.|TRBJ2-5|TRBD2|TRBV10-3
TGTGCCATCAGTGAGAGGGGGGGACTAGGGACCCAGTACTTC
CAISERGGLGTQYF
>.|TRBJ1-5|.|TRBV29-1
TGCAGCACCAGGGCCAGCAATCAGCCCCAGCATTTT
CSTRASNQPQHF
>many|TRBJ1-2|TRBD1|TRBV7-9
TGTGCCACCTCCGGGACAGGTTTAAACTATGGCTACACCTTC
CATSGTGLNYGYTF
>.|TRBJ2-2|.|TRBV7-2
TGTGCCAGCAGCGCGAACGGGGGGAACACCGGGGAGCTGTTTTTT
CASSANGGNTGELFF
>many|TRBJ2-7|.|TRBV5-1
TGCGCCAGCAGCTCCAACGGGGTCTACGAGCAGTACTTC
CASSSNGVYEQYF
>many|TRBJ2-5|.|TRBV29-1
TGCAGCGGCGACCTCCTCCAAGAGACCCAGTACTTC
CSGDLLQETQYF
>many|TRBJ2-5|.|TRBV24-1
TGTGCCACCAGTGACTCTGTACAGGGTAGGGGGGAGACCCAGTACTTC
CATSDSVQGRGETQYF
>many|TRBJ2-3|TRBD2|TRBV7-2
TGTGCCAGCAGCTTAGCGACCCTAGCGGGTAGCACAGATACGCAGTATTTT
CASSLATLAGSTDTQYF
>many|TRBJ1-3|.|TRBV2
TGTGCCAGCAGTGAACGCCACTACTCTGGAAACACCATATATTTT
CASSERHYSGNTIYF
>many|TRBJ1-2|TRBD1|TRBV3-1
TGTGCCAGCAGCCAAGCGGGACAGAACTATGGCTACACCTTC
CASSQAGQNYGYTF
>.|TRBJ2-1|TRBD2|TRBV29-1
TGCAGCTCCGTGACTAGCGGGAGTTCCTACAATGAGCAGTTCTTC
CSSVTSGSSYNEQFF